These 15 T cell receptor beta chains came from one sample sequenced in a study of T cell repertoires in cytomegalovirus infection. MiXCR, applied by TCRdb to the reads, yields one record per CDR3 protein. The sample has some 600,000 distinct CDR3 sequences; about 24% are singletons. Sample: CD8+ T cells from PBMCs. The receptors shown here come from a human donor in good health (CMV status not recorded). Some clones in this sample may be carry-over from other donors' samples.

This chain links TRBV5-6 with TRBJ1-1, with 8 bases fitting TRBD1. The CDR3 extends over 14 amino acids. The germline V gene encodes CDR1 SGHDT and CDR2 YYEEEE. V dropped 4 bases and J dropped 8; count of bases not matched to a gene: 10. CDR3 DNA sequence: TGTGCCAGCAGCCTAAGCGGGACAGGAATAGAAGCTTTCTTT. Protein product: CASSLSGTGIEAFF.

The sample holds many counts of this clonotype. This rearrangement joins TRBV7-9 to TRBJ1-2, with D unresolved. Per germline, CDR1 SEHNR and CDR2 FQNEAQ (reference sequence). CDR3 length: 13 residues. The V end lost 0 bases, the J end lost 8 bases, and 10 bases lay between the germline ends. For the CDR3, the DNA is TGTGCCAGCAGCTTAGCAGTACTAAGGGGCTACACCTTC. Protein sequence: CASSLAVLRGYTF.

This clonotype showed up many times. The rearrangement uses TRBV11-2 and TRBJ1-1; no clear D. Trimming stripped 4 bases from V and 3 bases from J, with 6 bases between. The CDR3 contains 12 residues. CDR1 SGHAT and CDR2 FQNNGV come from the germline V gene. CDR3: CASSYADTEAFF. The CDR3 DNA follows: TGTGCCAGCAGCTACGCTGACACTGAAGCTTTCTTT.

The genes are TRBV10-3 and TRBJ2-1, with a tentative D call TRBD1 (6 bases). CDR1 ENHRY and CDR2 SYGVKD come from the germline V gene. The V and J ends lost 0 bases and 4 bases respectively, with 25 bases between them. This CDR3 contains 20 residues. The CDR3 region is CAISESTILSTGRPYNEQFF. DNA of the CDR3: TGTGCCATCAGTGAGTCGACGATCCTCTCGACAGGCCGACCTTACAATGAGCAGTTCTTC.

This chain links TRBV6-2 or TRBV6-3 with TRBJ2-7, with TRBD2 identical over 11 bases. Germline CDR1 MNHEY, CDR2 SVGEGT. The junction had 10 bases not matched to a gene; V was cut back by 0 bases and J by 3 bases. This CDR3 is 18 amino acids long. CDR3 residues: CASSYSTSGDTLHYEQYV. In DNA form, the CDR3 reads TGTGCCAGCAGTTACTCGACTAGCGGGGACACGTTACACTACGAGCAGTACGTC.

This clonotype was observed a few times. The rearrangement uses TRBV7-9 and TRBJ1-1; 11 bases match TRBD1. With V trimmed by 7 bases and J by 4 bases, 8 bases remained unmatched. This CDR3 comprises 15 residues. Germline CDR1 and CDR2: SEHNR and FQNEAQ (reference sequence). The CDR3, as DNA: TGTGCCAGCACCAATACCGGGACAGGGGGCACTGAAGCTTTCTTT. Amino acid sequence: CASTNTGTGGTEAFF.

This clonotype was counted between two and nine times. The V call is TRBV29-1, the J call TRBJ2-2; weak D call: TRBD1 (6 bases). CDR1 is SQVTM, CDR2 ANQGSEA, per germline. V lost 5 bases to trimming and J lost 4 bases, with 17 bases between them. This CDR3 has 15 residues. The CDR3 DNA is TGCAGCGTTAACTCAGGGGCCCGGGGCACCGGGGAGCTGTTTTTT. Translated: CSVNSGARGTGELFF.

This clonotype was counted at least ten times. The chain joins TRBV6-5 to TRBJ2-1, with TRBD1 matching over 7 bases. This CDR3 is 15 amino acids long. Germline V gives CDR1 MNHEY, CDR2 SVGAGI. J was trimmed by 2 bases and V by 0 bases; bases with no gene match: 1. DNA for the CDR3: TGTGCCAGCAGTTACTCCGGGACAGCCTACAATGAGCAGTTCTTC. It specifies CASSYSGTAYNEQFF.

This clonotype was detected ten times or more. The V gene is TRBV7-8, the J gene TRBJ2-7; D not certain. The CDR3 is made up of 12 amino acids. From germline, CDR1 is SGHVS and CDR2 FQNEAQ. V was clipped by 3 bases and J by 5 bases, with 8 bases between them. The CDR3 DNA sequence: TGTGCCAGCAGCTTGGGTTCCAACGAGCAGTACGTC. Its translation: CASSLGSNEQYV.

This rearrangement joins TRBV14 to TRBJ2-4; no definite D call. CDR1 SGHDN and CDR2 FVKESK come from the germline V gene. Trimming took 4 bases from V and 0 from J, leaving 4 bases between them. The CDR3 has 13 amino acids. CDR3 DNA: TGTGCCAGCAGCCGGTCAGCCAAAAACATTCAGTACTTC. It encodes CASSRSAKNIQYF.

This sequence joins TRBV7-9 and TRBJ2-7; weak D call: TRBD1 (6 bases). Germline-derived CDR1 and CDR2 are SEHNR and FQNEAQ (reference sequence). This CDR3 contains 15 residues. V shed 2 bases and J shed 2 bases, with 13 bases lying between them. Here the CDR3 reads CASSLYPTGPYEQYF. DNA of the CDR3: TGTGCCAGCAGCTTATATCCGACAGGTCCCTACGAGCAGTACTTC.

This clonotype was seen more than once but under ten times. The chain joins TRBV12-3 or TRBV12-4 to TRBJ2-7; D gene unclear. The ends were cut back, 5 bases at V and 1 base at J, with 9 bases in the middle. This CDR3 is built from 13 residues. CDR3 protein: CASSLEQSYEQYV. CDR3 bases: TGTGCCAGCAGTCTGGAACAGTCCTACGAGCAGTACGTC.

The V call is TRBV7-9, the J call TRBJ2-1; 11 bases agree with TRBD2. Germline CDR1 SEHNR, CDR2 FQNEAQ (reference sequence). After removal of 1 base from V and 4 bases from J, the junction contained 3 bases not matched to a gene. This CDR3 has 16 amino acids. The CDR3 reads CASSLVAGGMYNEQFF. CDR3 coding DNA: TGTGCCAGCAGCTTAGTAGCGGGGGGGATGTACAATGAGCAGTTCTTC.

The genes are TRBV11-1 and TRBJ2-7; the D gene is possibly TRBD1 (5 bases). The CDR3 sequence is 14 residues long. Per the germline V gene, CDR1 is SGHAT and CDR2 is FQDESV (reference sequence). V was trimmed by 3 bases and J by 2 bases, leaving 11 bases between them. Here the CDR3 reads CASSLDTGTYEQYF. DNA of the CDR3: TGTGCCAGCAGCTTGGACACGGGTACCTACGAGCAGTACTTC.

The chain is built from TRBV29-1 and TRBJ2-1; D unclear. This CDR3 is built from 16 residues. Trimming took off 2 bases at V and 0 bases at J, with 14 bases between the two ends. Germline V CDR1 and CDR2: SQVTM, ANQGSEA. CDR3 nucleotides: TGCAGCGTTGAATTTGGGCGGAAAAGCTCCTACAATGAGCAGTTCTTC. This encodes CSVEFGRKSSYNEQFF.